Shown below are 28 T cell receptor beta chains from a single sample sequenced in a study of regulatory T cells in long-lasting Graves disease. Relying on iRepertoire HTBI primers and Arm-PCR of CDR3 regions, the team built TCR beta libraries. TCRdb re-called the multiplex PCR reads with MiXCR, one entry per CDR3 protein. The sample holds 400,000 to 600,000 distinct CDR3 sequences, 20% to 25% seen once. This sample's time point: persistent/refractory GD, antithyroid drugs over 5 years with positive TRAb. The TCR library was made from RNA extracted from PBMCs. This specimen was peripheral blood mononuclear cells (PBMCs), taken when the disease was refractory, from a patient treated with antithyroid drugs. The receptor set was obtained from a female donor with Graves disease.

A remark on this clonotype: A much larger clone is a single base away; this may be a read error. The V and J genes are TRBV11-2 and TRBJ2-2; 9 bases are shared with TRBD2. The CDR3 sequence is 17 residues long. Trimming removed 4 bases from V and 4 bases from J; junction bases left unmatched: 10. CDR1 and CDR2 (germline): SGHAT, FQNNGV. The CDR3 is CASSSPLAGISTGELFF. CDR3 bases: TGTGCCAGCAGCTCCCCCCTAGCGGGGATAAGCACCGGGGAGCTGTTTTTT.

V usage is TRBV20-1 and J usage is TRBJ2-7; D unresolved. The CDR3 extends over 14 amino acids. The ends were cut back, 0 bases at V and 3 bases at J, with 12 bases in the middle. Per germline, CDR1 DFQATT and CDR2 SNEGSKA (reference sequence). CDR3: CSARDLVFGYEQYF. DNA for the CDR3: TGCAGTGCTAGAGATCTTGTGTTTGGCTACGAGCAGTACTTC.

This clonotype has ten or more counts. The CDR3 coding sequence is TGTGCCTGGGCCGGACAGATTGGGGAGACCCAGTACTTC. It encodes CAWAGQIGETQYF. The rearrangement joins TRBV30 to TRBJ2-5; perhaps TRBD1 as D (6 bases). The CDR3 spans 13 residues. Germline CDR1 and CDR2: GTSNPN and SVGIG (reference sequence). With 5 bases removed from V and 5 bases from J, the gap between germline ends came to 15 bases.

This clonotype came up a few times. This chain joins TRBV10-3 and TRBJ2-7; D not certain. Deletions cut 3 bases from V and 1 base from J, with 25 bases between. The CDR3 runs 19 residues. Germline CDR1 ENHRY, CDR2 SYGVKD. As DNA, the CDR3 is TGTGCCATCAGTGATATCCCACCGGAAGTTACCCGTATTTCCTACGAGCAGTACTTC. As protein: CAISDIPPEVTRISYEQYF.

This clonotype was recorded many times. This chain joins TRBV6-2 or TRBV6-3 and TRBJ1-1; possible D gene TRBD1, 6 bases. V was clipped by 5 bases and J by 11 bases, with 24 bases between them. The CDR3 is 15 amino acids. Germline values: CDR1 MNHEY, CDR2 SVGEGT. CDR3 sequence (DNA): TGTGCCAGCAGTCAAGCAGAGGCGGGGGGCGCGTCCGCTTTCTTT. Translation gives CASSQAEAGGASAFF.

This clonotype showed up many times. The chain has TRBV28 and TRBJ2-5; D is perhaps TRBD2 (5 bases). Germline V gives CDR1 MDHEN, CDR2 SYDVKM. The V and J ends lost 10 bases and 2 bases respectively, with 11 bases between them. The CDR3 spans 12 residues. The CDR3: CATRTVQETQYF. The CDR3 DNA is TGTGCCACCAGGACTGTTCAAGAGACCCAGTACTTC.

The CDR3, as DNA: TGTGCCAGCAGCTTAACCCCGGGAAGCTACGAGCAGTACTTC. It codes for CASSLTPGSYEQYF. The V gene is TRBV7-3, the J gene TRBJ2-7, with D possibly matching TRBD2 (5 bases). Germline V gene data show CDR1 as SGHTA and CDR2 as FQGTGA. V lost 0 bases to trimming and J lost 3 bases, with 9 bases between them. The CDR3 length is 14 residues.

This clonotype was seen a handful of times. The rearrangement joins TRBV29-1 to TRBJ1-2; D unclear. The CDR3 has 15 residues. Trimming took 4 bases from V and 1 from J, leaving 16 bases between them. CDR1 and CDR2 (germline): SQVTM, ANQGSEA. The CDR3 spells CSVAWVVGGNYGYTF. Here the CDR3 DNA reads TGCAGCGTTGCCTGGGTCGTCGGCGGTAACTATGGCTACACCTTC.

This clonotype was seen repeatedly, ten times or more. The rearrangement links TRBV6-1 to TRBJ1-5, with 8 positions matching TRBD1. The germline gives CDR1 MNHNS, CDR2 SASEGT. Trimming cost V 7 bases and J 0 bases; bases outside gene matches: 5. This CDR3 comprises 15 residues. The CDR3 loop is CASMAGGYSNQPQHF. The CDR3 DNA sequence: TGTGCCAGCATGGCAGGGGGCTATAGCAATCAGCCCCAGCATTTT.

The sample holds many counts of this clonotype. The genes are TRBV24-1 and TRBJ2-6, with D hard to call. V lost 2 bases to trimming and J lost 0 bases, with 4 bases between them. The germline V gene encodes CDR1 KGHDR and CDR2 SFDVKD. There are 15 residues in the CDR3. The CDR3 DNA follows: TGTGCCACCAGTGATTCGTTCTCTGGGGCCAACGTCCTGACTTTC. Its translation: CATSDSFSGANVLTF.

In this sample, this clonotype turned up a few times. A much larger clone sits a single nucleotide away, making a read error possible. DNA of the CDR3: TGTGCCAGCATAGAGGGGATCACTGAAGCTTTCTTT. Residues: CASIEGITEAFF. The chain has TRBV9 and TRBJ1-1; D perhaps matches TRBD1 (5 bases). The CDR3 extends over 12 amino acids. Germline assignment: CDR1 SGDLS and CDR2 YYNGEE. V was clipped by 6 bases and J by 4 bases, with 10 bases between them.

This clonotype was counted at least ten times. DNA of the CDR3: TGTGCCAGCAGTGAAGTGGACGGTGTGAACACTGAAGCTTTCTTT. Translated, it gives CASSEVDGVNTEAFF. V and J are TRBV2 and TRBJ1-1; D not certain. The CDR3 loop spans 15 amino acids. Trimming removed 1 base from V and 0 bases from J, with 9 bases in between. Germline lookup yields CDR1 SNHLY and CDR2 FYNNEI.

The chain couples TRBV7-8 to TRBJ1-2; D is uncertain. The CDR3 contains 16 residues. V was clipped by 4 bases and J by 4 bases, with 19 bases between them. Germline CDR1 is SGHVS and CDR2 is FQNEAQ. DNA of the CDR3: TGTGCCAGCAGCTCCCTTGTCCGGGGTGTTGGCTATGGCTACACCTTC. Translating gives CASSSLVRGVGYGYTF.

This clonotype showed up many times. One end of the junction fails to match germline, which may point to a read error. V is TRBV20-1 and J is TRBJ1-4; D is unresolved. Germline CDR1 is DFQATT and CDR2 is SNEGSKA (reference sequence). The CDR3 is 11 amino acids. CDR3 DNA: TGCAGTGCTAGAGATGAGGGAAACAGCCTTTTT. Translation: CSARDEGNSLF.

This clonotype was seen more than once but under ten times. The chain carries TRBV4-3 and TRBJ2-5; the D gene could be TRBD1 or TRBD2 (5 bases each). V gave up 4 bases and J gave up 2 bases, with 23 bases separating them. The CDR3 runs to 18 residues. Germline V gene sequence: CDR1 LGHNA, CDR2 YSLEER. The CDR3 loop is CASSRLLNYRDLQETQYF. In DNA, the CDR3 is TGCGCCAGCAGCCGCCTATTGAACTACCGGGACCTTCAAGAGACCCAGTACTTC.

This clonotype occurred many times. The chain recombines TRBV28 with TRBJ2-6; D is unresolved. The V gene lost 6 bases and the J gene lost 0 bases, with 9 bases spanning the gap. The CDR3 sequence is 15 residues long. CDR1 and CDR2 (germline): MDHEN, SYDVKM. CDR3 sequence reads: CASRPMGSGANVLTF. The CDR3 DNA is TGTGCCAGCAGGCCCATGGGCTCTGGGGCCAACGTCCTGACTTTC. The entire variable domain, with the rest obtained from reference TRBV28 and TRBJ2-6, is as follows: DVKVTQSSRYLVKRTGEKVFLECVQDMDHENMFWYRQDPGLGLRLIYFSYDVKMKEKGDIPEGYSVSREKKERFSLILESASTNQTSMYLCASRPMGSGANVLTFGAGSRLTVL.

The chain is built from TRBV5-1 and TRBJ1-1; maybe TRBD1 (5 bases). The CDR3 spans 14 residues. V was pared by 6 bases and J by 5 bases, with 17 bases between. Per germline, CDR1 SGHRS and CDR2 YFSETQ. The CDR3 here is CASKWRGAETEAFF. The CDR3, as DNA: TGCGCCAGCAAGTGGAGGGGCGCAGAAACTGAAGCTTTCTTT.

The CDR3 is CATSKGTGPGNEAFF. CDR3 DNA sequence: TGTGCCACCAGTAAAGGGACGGGCCCAGGTAATGAAGCTTTCTTT. The chain joins TRBV24-1 to TRBJ1-1; perhaps TRBD1 as D (5 bases). Between the trimmed V and J ends, which lost 6 bases and 7 bases, there was a span of 20 bases. This CDR3 has 15 residues. Germline-derived CDR1 and CDR2 are KGHDR and SFDVKD.

This clonotype was seen at least ten times. This chain connects TRBV6-2 or TRBV6-3 to TRBJ2-7; D unclear. Trimming removed 4 bases from V and 3 bases from J, with 10 bases in between. Germline CDR1 reads MNHEY; CDR2 reads SVGEGT. This CDR3 has 13 amino acids. The CDR3 DNA sequence: TGTGCCAGCAGTTCGACCCTGAGCTACGAGCAGTACTTC. It codes for CASSSTLSYEQYF.

This clonotype has ten or more counts. This chain joins TRBV12-3 or TRBV12-4 and TRBJ1-2; D remains unclear. This CDR3 is 14 amino acids long. V lost 6 bases, J lost 3 bases, and 14 bases lay in between. CDR3 DNA sequence: TGTGCCAGCAGCCCCGGTGGGGTCCACTATGGCTACACCTTC. This translates into CASSPGGVHYGYTF.

This clonotype was picked up a small number of times. This chain uses TRBV20-1 with TRBJ1-2; tentative D call: TRBD1 (5 bases). Trimming removed 3 bases at V and 4 bases at J, with 18 bases between. In germline, CDR1 is DFQATT, CDR2 SNEGSKA (reference sequence). The CDR3 is 15 residues long. In DNA, the CDR3 is TGCAGTGCTAGCGGTGAATGGGGGGGGGGCTATGGCTACACCTTC. Encoded protein: CSASGEWGGGYGYTF.

V usage is TRBV6-1 and J usage is TRBJ2-1, with 10 nucleotides matching TRBD2. This CDR3 has 17 residues. The germline V gene has CDR1 MNHNS and CDR2 SASEGT. Trimming at V came to 6 bases and at J to 8 bases, leaving 16 bases not matched to a gene. CDR3 nucleotide sequence: TGTGCCAGCAGCCCCCCCCCTAGCGGGAGAATTACCCATGAGCAGTTCTTC. Amino acids: CASSPPPSGRITHEQFF.

The chain carries TRBV20-1 and TRBJ2-7; the match to TRBD2 covers 9 bases. The ends lost 8 bases at V and 2 bases at J; junction bases unmatched: 7. This CDR3 is built from 13 residues. The V gene's germline CDR1 is DFQATT and CDR2 SNEGSKA (reference sequence). CDR3 DNA sequence: TGCAGTACATTAGCGGGGGAGCCCTACGAGCAGTACTTC. It translates to CSTLAGEPYEQYF.

This clonotype was observed at least ten times. The rearrangement joins TRBV30 to TRBJ1-1, with TRBD1 matching over 8 bases. Trimming took 3 bases from V and 0 from J; bases not matched to a gene: 3. The CDR3 totals 14 residues. Germline lookup yields CDR1 GTSNPN and CDR2 SVGIG (reference sequence). The CDR3 coding sequence is TGTGCCTGGAGCCGGACAGGGATGAACACTGAAGCTTTCTTT. As protein: CAWSRTGMNTEAFF.

The genes are TRBV10-3 and TRBJ1-1, with 8 bases fitting TRBD1. Germline-derived CDR1 and CDR2 are ENHRY and SYGVKD. The CDR3 sequence is 13 residues long. After removal of 5 bases from V and 8 bases from J, the junction contained 7 bases not matched to a gene. This CDR3 reads CAISRPGDREAFF. In DNA form, the CDR3 reads TGTGCCATCAGTCGACCTGGGGACAGGGAAGCTTTCTTT.

This clonotype has only a few counts. Compared with germline, one end of the junction differs, possibly owing to a read error. The V and J genes are TRBV3-1 and TRBJ1-1; D might be TRBD1 (6 bases). This CDR3 is 13 amino acids long. Germline-derived CDR1 and CDR2 are LGHDT and YNNKEL (reference sequence). The CDR3 DNA is TGTGCCAGCAGCCTCGAAGGTGGGGACAAAGGGTACTTT. As protein: CASSLEGGDKGYF.

The chain employs TRBV20-1 and TRBJ1-2; D uncertain. Germline-derived CDR1 and CDR2 are DFQATT and SNEGSKA (reference sequence). The CDR3 has 14 residues. Trimming pared 1 base from V and 0 bases from J, leaving 9 bases between. The DNA of the CDR3 is TGCAGTGCTAGAGTCCCTGGAGCTAACTATGGCTACACCTTC. This gives the protein CSARVPGANYGYTF.

V usage is TRBV6-2 or TRBV6-3 and J usage is TRBJ1-5; D is unclear. This CDR3 is 15 amino acids long. Germline V gene data show CDR1 as MNHEY and CDR2 as SVGEGT. The V end was cut by 0 bases, the J end by 7 bases, with 13 bases between. In DNA, the CDR3 is TGTGCCAGCAGTTACTCGACGGTGGGGAGCCAGCCCCAGCATTTT. It encodes CASSYSTVGSQPQHF.